The rows below give T cell receptor beta chains drawn from one sample of a study of T cell repertoires in cytomegalovirus infection. TCRdb re-called the reads through MiXCR, storing one row per CDR3 protein. Found here are approximately 1,000,000 distinct CDR3 sequences, about a third of them singletons; the top ten hold 11% to 15%. Their specific antigens are unknown. The specimen was cultured CD8+ T cells from PBMCs, collected from culture after CMV antigen stimulation. These TCRs come from a human donor in good health (CMV status not recorded). Some clones in this sample may be carry-over from other donors' samples. Each CDR3 is given with its conserved first and last residue. D genes are given only for firm matches. Clone size is given for some rows only: seen once, a few or many times, or a class if the clone is expanded.

v_gene	d_gene	j_gene	abundance	CDR3aa	CDR3nt
TRBV15	TRBD2	TRBJ2-2	NA	CATSRGLAGAYTGELFF	TGTGCCACCAGCAGGGGACTAGCGGGGGCCTACACCGGGGAGCTGTTTTTT
TRBV12-5	NA	TRBJ1-5	NA	CASGLEGGAGQPQHF	TGTGCTAGTGGTTTGGAAGGGGGGGCTGGACAGCCCCAGCATTTT
TRBV12-3/TRBV12-4	TRBD1	TRBJ1-2	few	CASTQGGDTNYGYTF	TGTGCCAGCACCCAGGGGGGGGACACTAACTATGGCTACACCTTC
TRBV19	TRBD2	TRBJ2-1	NA	CASTAGTTNYNEQFF	TGTGCCAGTACCGCCGGGACTACGAATTACAATGAGCAGTTCTTC
TRBV12-3/TRBV12-4	NA	TRBJ2-1	NA	CASTPTRQIYNEQFF	TGTGCCAGCACCCCGACTAGGCAGATCTACAATGAGCAGTTCTTC
TRBV15	NA	TRBJ1-1	few	CATSRAPARNTEAFF	TGTGCCACCAGCAGAGCCCCAGCCCGGAACACTGAAGCTTTCTTT
TRBV15	NA	TRBJ1-1	NA	CATSRLDQSAEAFF	TGTGCCACCAGTCGCTTGGATCAGAGCGCTGAAGCTTTCTTT
TRBV7-6	TRBD1	TRBJ1-6	NA	CASSGDRGHSPLHF	TGTGCCAGCAGCGGGGACAGGGGGCATTCACCCCTCCACTTT
TRBV19	NA	TRBJ2-2	NA	CASSYSEGDSTGEPFF	TGTGCCAGTAGTTACTCGGAGGGGGATAGCACCGGGGAGCCGTTTTTT
TRBV6-1	TRBD1	TRBJ1-2	NA	CASTSFGTVYGYTF	TGTGCCAGCACCTCCTTCGGGACAGTTTATGGCTACACCTTC
TRBV12-3/TRBV12-4	NA	TRBJ2-1	NA	CASGVWNEQFF	TGTGCCAGCGGCGTCTGGAATGAGCAGTTCTTC
TRBV27	TRBD1	TRBJ1-1	few	CASSSPTGYMNTEAFF	TGTGCCAGCAGTTCCCCGACAGGGTATATGAACACTGAAGCTTTCTTT
TRBV18	TRBD1	TRBJ1-1	NA	CASSDQGGDEAFF	TGTGCCAGCTCCGACCAGGGGGGGGATGAGGCTTTCTTT
TRBV27	TRBD1	TRBJ2-1	NA	CASTPGTGGRGEQFF	TGTGCCAGCACACCCGGGACAGGGGGCAGGGGAGAGCAGTTCTTC
TRBV7-2	NA	TRBJ1-1	many	CASSLEQQVNTEAFF	TGTGCCAGCAGCTTAGAGCAACAGGTGAACACTGAAGCTTTCTTT
TRBV29-1	NA	TRBJ1-1	few	CSVEYMAVAGSMYTEAFF	TGCAGCGTTGAATATATGGCGGTGGCAGGGTCGATGTACACTGAAGCTTTCTTT
TRBV4-1	TRBD1	TRBJ2-5	NA	CASSQDAGQGMIETQYF	TGCGCCAGCAGCCAAGATGCAGGACAGGGGATGATAGAGACCCAGTACTTC
TRBV6-6	NA	TRBJ1-6	many	CASSRTVYNSPLHF	TGTGCCAGCAGTCGGACAGTCTATAATTCACCCCTCCACTTT
TRBV7-3	NA	TRBJ1-1	NA	CVSSRSGGGTTEAFF	TGTGTCAGCAGCCGCTCTGGCGGGGGGACCACTGAAGCTTTCTTT
TRBV2	TRBD1	TRBJ2-7	NA	CARDRVPGGYEQYF	TGTGCCAGAGACAGGGTCCCTGGAGGCTACGAGCAGTACTTC
TRBV6-5	TRBD1	TRBJ1-5	NA	CASNTDRANNQPQHF	TGTGCCAGCAACACAGACAGGGCCAACAATCAGCCCCAGCATTTT
TRBV12-3/TRBV12-4	NA	TRBJ1-4	many	CASSLDSIATNEKLFF	TGTGCCAGCAGCCTGGATTCTATCGCAACTAATGAAAAACTGTTTTTT
TRBV7-2	TRBD1	TRBJ2-1	many	CASSPGTGGYEQFF	TGTGCCAGCAGTCCCGGGACAGGGGGCTATGAGCAGTTCTTC
TRBV4-1	NA	TRBJ1-4	NA	CASSRGGAGEKLFF	TGCGCCAGCAGCCGGGGAGGGGCAGGTGAAAAACTGTTTTTT
TRBV27	NA	TRBJ2-3	NA	CASGFPLTDTQYF	TGTGCCAGCGGATTTCCCCTCACAGATACGCAGTATTTT
TRBV6-2/TRBV6-3	TRBD1	TRBJ2-1	NA	CASSSRTGVYNEQFF	TGTGCCAGCAGTTCGAGGACAGGGGTCTACAATGAGCAGTTCTTC
TRBV4-2	TRBD1	TRBJ1-5	NA	CASSPWTGEWQPQHF	TGTGCCAGCAGCCCCTGGACAGGGGAGTGGCAGCCCCAGCATTTT
TRBV27	NA	TRBJ1-4	many	CASRTGNEKLFF	TGTGCCAGCAGGACGGGCAATGAAAAACTGTTTTTT
TRBV19	NA	TRBJ1-1	NA	CASGWTEKTNTEAFF	TGTGCCAGTGGGTGGACAGAAAAGACGAACACTGAAGCTTTCTTT
TRBV4-1	TRBD1	TRBJ2-1	NA	CASSQQQGPTEQFF	TGCGCCAGCAGCCAGCAACAGGGGCCCACTGAGCAGTTCTTC
TRBV5-6	NA	TRBJ1-1	NA	CASRTETENTEAFF	TGTGCCAGCAGGACCGAGACAGAAAACACTGAAGCTTTCTTT
TRBV6-1	TRBD1	TRBJ1-5	few	CASSKLPGQVNQPQHF	TGTGCCAGCAGCAAACTCCCGGGACAGGTAAATCAGCCCCAGCATTTT
TRBV6-5	TRBD2	TRBJ2-1	NA	CASGNPLTGTSDEQFF	TGTGCCAGCGGAAACCCCCTTACCGGGACTAGCGATGAGCAGTTCTTC
TRBV4-1	TRBD2	TRBJ2-1	few	CASSRQRGGNNEQFF	TGCGCCAGCAGCCGCCAGCGGGGGGGAAACAATGAGCAGTTCTTC
TRBV9	NA	TRBJ2-4	NA	CASSFPWGAKNIQYF	TGTGCCAGCAGCTTCCCCTGGGGAGCCAAAAACATTCAGTACTTC
TRBV7-8	TRBD1	TRBJ1-2	many	CASSLEGAAYGYTF	TGTGCCAGCAGCTTAGAGGGGGCCGCATATGGCTACACCTTC
TRBV27	NA	TRBJ2-7	NA	CASSIRAEGEQYF	TGTGCCAGCAGTATCCGGGCGGAGGGGGAGCAGTACTTC
TRBV10-3	NA	TRBJ2-2	NA	CAIGGDTGELFF	TGTGCCATCGGAGGAGACACCGGGGAGCTGTTTTTT
TRBV12-5	TRBD1	TRBJ2-3	NA	CASGLVSGTGSDTQYF	TGTGCTAGTGGTTTGGTATCCGGGACAGGGTCAGATACGCAGTATTTT
TRBV12-3/TRBV12-4	NA	TRBJ2-1	many	CASSLQPYGEQFF	TGTGCCAGCAGTTTGCAACCATATGGTGAGCAGTTCTTC
TRBV7-3	NA	TRBJ2-2	NA	CASSSRPKTANTGELFF	TGTGCCAGCAGCTCCAGGCCGAAAACAGCGAACACCGGGGAGCTGTTTTTT
TRBV19	NA	TRBJ1-1	NA	CASKLGTVLTEAFF	TGTGCCAGTAAATTGGGAACGGTACTCACTGAAGCTTTCTTT
TRBV6-5	NA	TRBJ1-4	few	CASSPRQLPQTNEKLFF	TGTGCCAGCAGTCCCCGACAGCTCCCCCAGACTAATGAAAAACTGTTTTTT
TRBV20-1	TRBD2	TRBJ2-2	once	CSARSLSGGYTGELFF	TGCAGCGCTAGATCGCTTAGCGGGGGTTACACCGGGGAGCTGTTTTTT
TRBV7-6	TRBD1	TRBJ2-2	few	CASSLRPSPGQGQANTGELFF	TGTGCCAGCAGCTTACGCCCTTCTCCCGGACAGGGGCAAGCGAACACCGGGGAGCTGTTTTTT
TRBV7-4	NA	TRBJ2-1	NA	CASSQHSFGGRYNEQFF	TGTGCCAGCAGCCAACACTCTTTCGGGGGACGCTACAATGAGCAGTTCTTC
TRBV2	NA	TRBJ2-1	NA	CASSPGAGRNEQFF	TGTGCCAGCAGCCCAGGGGCCGGACGGAATGAGCAGTTCTTC
TRBV6-5	TRBD1	TRBJ1-1	NA	CASSEPGQGIVNTEAFF	TGTGCCAGCAGTGAGCCGGGACAGGGGATCGTGAACACTGAAGCTTTCTTT
TRBV9	NA	TRBJ2-1	once	CASSVESRTYNEQFF	TGTGCCAGCAGCGTAGAGTCTAGAACATACAATGAGCAGTTCTTC
TRBV18	TRBD1	TRBJ1-3	few	CASSPIRPGTGFQASGNTIYF	TGTGCCAGCTCACCAATACGTCCCGGGACAGGGTTCCAAGCCTCTGGAAACACCATATATTTT
TRBV7-6	NA	TRBJ2-1	few	CTWGDPIYNEQFF	TGCACCTGGGGGGATCCTATATACAATGAGCAGTTCTTC
TRBV6-5	NA	TRBJ2-3	many	CASSRTEDLQPTDTQYF	TGTGCCAGCAGTCGGACAGAGGACCTTCAACCCACAGATACGCAGTATTTT
TRBV29-1	NA	TRBJ2-5	NA	CSVEEGVAETQYF	TGCAGCGTTGAAGAAGGAGTAGCGGAGACCCAGTACTTC
TRBV7-6	TRBD1	TRBJ1-2	NA	CASSQEEGAHGYTF	TGTGCCAGCAGCCAAGAGGAGGGGGCGCATGGCTACACCTTC
TRBV20-1	NA	TRBJ1-5	NA	CSARESVLPNNQPQHF	TGCAGTGCCAGGGAATCCGTCCTCCCTAACAATCAGCCCCAGCATTTT
TRBV7-2	TRBD2	TRBJ2-5	many	CASSLLGLDLGGGALETQYF	TGTGCCAGCAGCTTACTTGGACTCGACCTTGGCGGGGGGGCCTTGGAGACCCAGTACTTC
TRBV7-4	NA	TRBJ2-2	NA	CASVSVTGLGELFF	TGTGCCAGCGTATCCGTAACAGGTCTCGGGGAGCTGTTTTTT
TRBV12-3/TRBV12-4	NA	TRBJ2-5	few	CASRRRDSKDQETQYF	TGTGCCAGCAGGCGCCGAGACAGTAAAGACCAAGAGACCCAGTACTTC
TRBV6-6	TRBD2	TRBJ2-1	NA	CASSCSSGGTDNEQFF	TGTGCCAGCAGTTGCTCGAGCGGGGGGACCGATAATGAGCAGTTCTTC
TRBV7-6	NA	TRBJ2-7	many	CASSHQPLTEQYF	TGTGCCAGCAGCCACCAACCACTGACAGAGCAGTACTTC